This entry concerns a single TCR beta chain. Its specificity is unknown. The PCR used 60 Vbeta and 13 Jbeta primers. Assay used: immunoSEQ multiplex PCR; TCRdb lists only in-frame clones, some missing. This repertoire shows around 130,000 clones, about four fifths found once; its top ten account for under 4.5%. This sample was included in a study of cytomegalovirus exposure and HLA in healthy donors. Study-wide results and limits: The authors listed around 150 TCR beta chains as cytomegalovirus-associated.

The germline gives CDR1 SGDLS, CDR2 YYNGEE. V lost 2 bases and J lost 0; bases outside the gene matches: 2. The CDR3 length is 15 residues. The chain combines TRBV9 with TRBJ1-5; 7 bases match TRBD1. The TCR comes from a woman in her forties in good health and CMV-seronegative. The sequenced sample consisted of PBMCs. CDR3 sequence: CASSVTGDSNQPQHF. The CDR3 nucleotides are TGTGCCAGCAGCGTTACAGGGGATAGCAATCAGCCCCAGCATTTT.